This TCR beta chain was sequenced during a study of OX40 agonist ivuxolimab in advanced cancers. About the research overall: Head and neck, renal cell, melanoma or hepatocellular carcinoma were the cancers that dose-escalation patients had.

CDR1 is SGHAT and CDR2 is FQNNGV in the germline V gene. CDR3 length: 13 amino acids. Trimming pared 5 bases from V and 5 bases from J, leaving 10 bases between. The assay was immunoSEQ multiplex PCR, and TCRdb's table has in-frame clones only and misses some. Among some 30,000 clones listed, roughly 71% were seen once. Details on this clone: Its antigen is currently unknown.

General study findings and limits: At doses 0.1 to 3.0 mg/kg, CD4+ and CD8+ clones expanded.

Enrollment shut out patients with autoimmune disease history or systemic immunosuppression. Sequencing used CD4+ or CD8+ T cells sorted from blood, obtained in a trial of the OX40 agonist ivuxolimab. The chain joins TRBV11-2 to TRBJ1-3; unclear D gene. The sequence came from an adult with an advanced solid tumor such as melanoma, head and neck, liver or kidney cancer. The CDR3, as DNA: TGTGCCAGCAGCCGAATAGAAAGAAACACCATATATTTT. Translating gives CASSRIERNTIYF.